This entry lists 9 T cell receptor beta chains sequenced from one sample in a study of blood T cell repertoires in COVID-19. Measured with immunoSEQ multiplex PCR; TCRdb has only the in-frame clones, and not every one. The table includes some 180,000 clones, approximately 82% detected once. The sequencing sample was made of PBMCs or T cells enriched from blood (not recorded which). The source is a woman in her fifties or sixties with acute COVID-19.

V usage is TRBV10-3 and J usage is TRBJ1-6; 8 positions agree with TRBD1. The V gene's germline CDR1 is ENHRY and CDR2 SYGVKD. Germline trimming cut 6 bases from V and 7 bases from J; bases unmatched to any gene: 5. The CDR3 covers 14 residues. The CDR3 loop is CAISDTGGNSPLHF. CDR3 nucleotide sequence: TGTGCCATCAGCGATACAGGGGGGAATTCACCCCTCCACTTT.

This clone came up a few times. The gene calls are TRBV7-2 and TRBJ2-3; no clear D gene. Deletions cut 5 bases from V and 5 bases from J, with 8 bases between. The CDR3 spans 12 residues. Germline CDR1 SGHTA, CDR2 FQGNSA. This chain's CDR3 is CASSVDGDTQYF. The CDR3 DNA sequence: TGTGCCAGCAGCGTAGACGGAGATACGCAGTATTTT.

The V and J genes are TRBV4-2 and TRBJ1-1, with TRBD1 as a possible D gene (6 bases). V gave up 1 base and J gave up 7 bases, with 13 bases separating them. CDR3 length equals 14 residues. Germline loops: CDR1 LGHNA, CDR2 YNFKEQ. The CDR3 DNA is TGTGCCAGCAGCCAAGGTCGGGGGGCAATTGAAGCTTTCTTT. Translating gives CASSQGRGAIEAFF.

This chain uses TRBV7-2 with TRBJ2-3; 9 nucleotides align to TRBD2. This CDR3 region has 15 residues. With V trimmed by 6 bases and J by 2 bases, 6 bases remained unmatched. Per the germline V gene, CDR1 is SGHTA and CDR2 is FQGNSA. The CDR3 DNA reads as TGTGCCAGCAGTCTCCTAGCGGGGTACACAGATACGCAGTATTTT. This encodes CASSLLAGYTDTQYF.

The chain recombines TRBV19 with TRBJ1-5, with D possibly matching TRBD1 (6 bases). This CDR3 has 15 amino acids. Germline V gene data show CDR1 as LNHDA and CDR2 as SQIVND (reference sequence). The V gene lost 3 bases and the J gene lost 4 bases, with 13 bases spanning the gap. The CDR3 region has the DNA TGTGCCAGTAGTATGGGTTTGGGGGCAAATCAGCCCCAGCATTTT. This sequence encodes CASSMGLGANQPQHF.

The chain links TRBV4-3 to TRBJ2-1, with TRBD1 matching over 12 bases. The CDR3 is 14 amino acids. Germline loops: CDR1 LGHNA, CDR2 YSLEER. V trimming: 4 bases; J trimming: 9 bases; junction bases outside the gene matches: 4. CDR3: CASSPGQGAFEQFF. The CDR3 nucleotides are TGCGCCAGCAGCCCGGGACAGGGGGCGTTTGAGCAGTTCTTC.

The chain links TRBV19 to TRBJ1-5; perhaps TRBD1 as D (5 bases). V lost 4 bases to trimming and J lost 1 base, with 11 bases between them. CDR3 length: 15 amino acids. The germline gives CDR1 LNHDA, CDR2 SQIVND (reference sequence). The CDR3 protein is CASSKTATSNQPQHF. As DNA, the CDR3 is TGTGCCAGTAGTAAGACAGCTACAAGCAATCAGCCCCAGCATTTT.

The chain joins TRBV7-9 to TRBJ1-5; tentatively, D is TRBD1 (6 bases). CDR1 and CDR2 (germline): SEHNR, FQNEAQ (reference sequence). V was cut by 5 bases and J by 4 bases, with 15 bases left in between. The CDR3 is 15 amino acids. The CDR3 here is CASSLLGQPNQPQHF. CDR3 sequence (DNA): TGTGCCAGCAGCCTCCTCGGACAGCCGAATCAGCCCCAGCATTTT.

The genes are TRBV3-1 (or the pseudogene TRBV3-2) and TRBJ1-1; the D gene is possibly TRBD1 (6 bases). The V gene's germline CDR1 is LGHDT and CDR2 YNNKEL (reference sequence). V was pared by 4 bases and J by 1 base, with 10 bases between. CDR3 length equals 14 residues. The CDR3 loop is CASSPQTGNTEAFF. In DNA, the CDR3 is TGTGCCAGCAGCCCCCAGACAGGGAACACTGAAGCTTTCTTT.